Only a few counts were recorded for the clone carrying this T cell receptor (beta chain). Antigen unknown. The record originates from a study of response to subunit inactivated influenza vaccine. Findings of the study overall: Few additional T cells are recruited per seasonal influenza vaccination, authors suggested.

TCRdb reprocessed the RT-PCR reads via MiXCR and lists one record per CDR3 protein. The sample has some 600,000 distinct CDR3 sequences, around 15% seen once. Deletions cut 10 bases from V and 0 bases from J, with 15 bases between. This CDR3 is built from 14 residues. Germline V gives CDR1 MNHEY, CDR2 SMNVEV (reference sequence). This chain joins TRBV27 and TRBJ1-1; maybe TRBD1 (5 bases). The sequenced sample was PBMCs from blood, obtained roughly 15 days before vaccination. The sequence came from a middle-aged man who received an inactivated influenza vaccine. CDR3 protein: CATKGSRMNTEAFF. The CDR3 DNA follows: TGTGCCACCAAGGGGAGTCGGATGAACACTGAAGCTTTCTTT.